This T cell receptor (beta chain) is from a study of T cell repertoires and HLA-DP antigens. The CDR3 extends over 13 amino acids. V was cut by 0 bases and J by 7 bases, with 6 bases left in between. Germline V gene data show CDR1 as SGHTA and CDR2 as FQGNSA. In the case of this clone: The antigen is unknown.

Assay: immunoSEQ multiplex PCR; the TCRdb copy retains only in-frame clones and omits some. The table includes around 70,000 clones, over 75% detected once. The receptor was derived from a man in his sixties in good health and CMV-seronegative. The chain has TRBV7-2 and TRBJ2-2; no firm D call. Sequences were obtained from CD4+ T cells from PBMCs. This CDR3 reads CASSLAGNGELFF. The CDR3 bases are TGTGCCAGCAGCTTAGCAGGGAACGGGGAGCTGTTTTTT. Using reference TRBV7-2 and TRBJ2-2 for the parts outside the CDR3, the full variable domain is GAGVSQSPSNKVTEKGKDVELRCDPISGHTALYWYRQSLGQGLEFLIYFQGNSAPDKSGLPSDRFSAERTGGSVSTLTIQRTQQEDSAVYLCASSLAGNGELFFGEGSRLTVL.